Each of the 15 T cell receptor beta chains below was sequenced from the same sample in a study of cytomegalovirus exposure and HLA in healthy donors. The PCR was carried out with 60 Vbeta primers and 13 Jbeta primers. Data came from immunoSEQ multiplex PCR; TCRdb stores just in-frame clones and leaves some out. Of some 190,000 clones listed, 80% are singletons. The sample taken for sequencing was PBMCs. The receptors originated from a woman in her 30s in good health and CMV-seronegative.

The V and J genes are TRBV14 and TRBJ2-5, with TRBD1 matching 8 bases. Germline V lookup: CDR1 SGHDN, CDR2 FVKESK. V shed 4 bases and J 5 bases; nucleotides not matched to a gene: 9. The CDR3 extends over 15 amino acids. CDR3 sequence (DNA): TGTGCCAGCAGCCTTAGGACAGGGTTGAGGGAGACCCAGTACTTC. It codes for CASSLRTGLRETQYF.

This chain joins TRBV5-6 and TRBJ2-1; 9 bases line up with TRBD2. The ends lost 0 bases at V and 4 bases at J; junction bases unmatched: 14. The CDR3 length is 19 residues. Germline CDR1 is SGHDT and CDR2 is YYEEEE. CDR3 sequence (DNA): TGTGCCAGCAGCTTGGGACTGGCGCGGGGGGGCGGTCTATACAATGAGCAGTTCTTC. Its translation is CASSLGLARGGGLYNEQFF.

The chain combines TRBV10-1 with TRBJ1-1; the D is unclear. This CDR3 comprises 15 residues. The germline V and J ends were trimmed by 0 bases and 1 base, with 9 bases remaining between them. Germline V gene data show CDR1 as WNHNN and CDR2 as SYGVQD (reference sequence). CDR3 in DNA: TGCGCCAGCAGTGAGTCCCCCCACGGGAACACTGAAGCTTTCTTT. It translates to CASSESPHGNTEAFF.

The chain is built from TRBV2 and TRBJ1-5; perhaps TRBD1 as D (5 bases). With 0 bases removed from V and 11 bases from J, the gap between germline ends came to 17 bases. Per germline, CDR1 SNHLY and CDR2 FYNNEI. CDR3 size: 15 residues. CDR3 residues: CASSEALSRAVAQHF. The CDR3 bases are TGTGCCAGCAGTGAAGCGCTTAGCAGGGCGGTGGCCCAGCATTTT.

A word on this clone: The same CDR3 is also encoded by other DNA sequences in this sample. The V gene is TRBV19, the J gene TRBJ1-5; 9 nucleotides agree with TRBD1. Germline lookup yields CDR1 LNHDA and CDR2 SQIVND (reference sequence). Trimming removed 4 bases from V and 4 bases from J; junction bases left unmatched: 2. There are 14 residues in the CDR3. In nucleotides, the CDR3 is TGTGCCAGTAGTACGGACAGGGGAAATCAGCCCCAGCATTTT. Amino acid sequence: CASSTDRGNQPQHF. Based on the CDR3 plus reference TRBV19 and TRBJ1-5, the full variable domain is DGGITQSPKYLFRKEGQNVTLSCEQNLNHDAMYWYRQDPGQGLRLIYYSQIVNDFQKGDIAEGYSVSREKKESFPLTVTSAQKNPTAFYLCASSTDRGNQPQHFGDGTRLSIL.

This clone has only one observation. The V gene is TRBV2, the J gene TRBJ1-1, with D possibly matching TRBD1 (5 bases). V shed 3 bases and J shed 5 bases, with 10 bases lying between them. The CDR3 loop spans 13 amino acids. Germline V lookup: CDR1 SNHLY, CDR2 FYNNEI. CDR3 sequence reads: CASSDRAGTEAFF. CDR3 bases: TGTGCCAGCAGTGACAGGGCTGGGACTGAAGCTTTCTTT. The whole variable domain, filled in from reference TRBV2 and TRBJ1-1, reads EPEVTQTPSHQVTQMGQEVILRCVPISNHLYFYWYRQILGQKVEFLVSFYNNEISEKSEIFDDQFSVERPDGSNFTLKIRSTKLEDSAMYFCASSDRAGTEAFFGQGTRLTVV.

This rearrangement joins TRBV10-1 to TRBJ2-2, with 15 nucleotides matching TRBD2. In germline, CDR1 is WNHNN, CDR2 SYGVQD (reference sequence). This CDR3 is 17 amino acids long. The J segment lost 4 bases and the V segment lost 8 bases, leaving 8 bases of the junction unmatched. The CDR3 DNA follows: TGCGCCAGCTCCCCTCCGGGACTAGCGGGGGGCACCGGGGAGCTGTTTTTT. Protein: CASSPPGLAGGTGELFF.

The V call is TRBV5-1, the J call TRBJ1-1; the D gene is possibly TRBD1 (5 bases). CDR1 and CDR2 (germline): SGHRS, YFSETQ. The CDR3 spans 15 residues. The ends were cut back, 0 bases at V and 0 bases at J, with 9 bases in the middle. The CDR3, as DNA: TGCGCCAGCAGCTTGGTGGCAGGGATGAACACTGAAGCTTTCTTT. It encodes CASSLVAGMNTEAFF.

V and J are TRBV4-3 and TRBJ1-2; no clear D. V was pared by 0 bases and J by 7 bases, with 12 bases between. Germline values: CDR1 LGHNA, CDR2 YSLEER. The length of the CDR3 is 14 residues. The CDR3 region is CASSQDLNRSGYTF. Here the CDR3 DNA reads TGCGCCAGCAGCCAAGATTTAAACCGGTCTGGCTACACCTTC.

The CDR3 here is CATQWDRASYGYTF. The CDR3 DNA reads TGTGCCACTCAATGGGACAGGGCCTCCTATGGCTACACCTTC. V and J are TRBV15 and TRBJ1-2, with TRBD1 identical over 9 bases. Germline assignment: CDR1 LNHNV and CDR2 YYDKDF (reference sequence). The CDR3 runs to 14 residues. Germline trimming cut 9 bases from V and 4 bases from J; bases unmatched to any gene: 9.

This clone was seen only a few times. In DNA, the CDR3 is TGCGCCAGCAGCCCGTGGGCAGGCCGCTCCTACGAGCAGTACTTC. It encodes CASSPWAGRSYEQYF. The chain joins TRBV5-1 to TRBJ2-7, with D uncertain. CDR3 length equals 15 residues. Germline V gene sequence: CDR1 SGHRS, CDR2 YFSETQ. With 4 bases removed from V and 0 bases from J, the gap between germline ends came to 14 bases. Filled out from reference TRBV5-1 and TRBJ2-7, the complete variable domain reads KAGVTQTPRYLIKTRGQQVTLSCSPISGHRSVSWYQQTPGQGLQFLFEYFSETQRNKGNFPGRFSGRQFSNSRSEMNVSTLELGDSALYLCASSPWAGRSYEQYFGPGTRLTVT.

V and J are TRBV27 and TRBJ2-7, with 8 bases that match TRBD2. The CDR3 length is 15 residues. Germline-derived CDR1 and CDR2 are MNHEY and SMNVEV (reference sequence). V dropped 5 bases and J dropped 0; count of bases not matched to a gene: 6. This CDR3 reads CASSRGGALSYEQYF. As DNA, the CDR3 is TGTGCCAGCAGTCGGGGGGGAGCCCTCTCCTACGAGCAGTACTTC.

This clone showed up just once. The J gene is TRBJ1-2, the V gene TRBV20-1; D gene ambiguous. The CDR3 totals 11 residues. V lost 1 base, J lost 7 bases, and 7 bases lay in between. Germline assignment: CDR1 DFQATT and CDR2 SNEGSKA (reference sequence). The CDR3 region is CSARGSSGYTF. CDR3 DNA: TGCAGTGCTAGAGGGTCGAGTGGCTACACCTTC.

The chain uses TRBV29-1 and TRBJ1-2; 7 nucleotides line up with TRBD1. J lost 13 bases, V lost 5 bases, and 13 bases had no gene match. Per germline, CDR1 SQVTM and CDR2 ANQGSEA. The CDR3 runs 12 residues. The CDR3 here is CSVRWDSVVVTF. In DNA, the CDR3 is TGCAGCGTTCGGTGGGACAGTGTCGTAGTCACCTTC.

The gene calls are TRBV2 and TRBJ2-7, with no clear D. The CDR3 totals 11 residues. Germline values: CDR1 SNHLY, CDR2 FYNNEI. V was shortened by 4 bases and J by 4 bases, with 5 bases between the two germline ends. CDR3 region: CASSGHYEQYF. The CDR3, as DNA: TGTGCCAGCAGTGGACATTACGAGCAGTACTTC.